The 22 T cell receptor beta chains in this list originate from one sample, sequenced in a study of blood T cells in healthy people across ages. Using a J-beta primer mix together with a sample-barcoded 5' primer, a second PCR was run for roughly 6 to 12 cycles. MiXCR was run by TCRdb on the 5' RACE reads, yielding one entry per CDR3 protein. The table has about 1.6 million distinct CDR3 sequences, roughly 32% seen once. Material for sequencing was blood. These receptors all come from a woman aged 25 to 45 in good health.

This clonotype was observed at least ten times. V usage is TRBV4-2 and J usage is TRBJ2-1; 9 nucleotides align to TRBD2. There are 15 residues in the CDR3. CDR1 is LGHNA, CDR2 YNFKEQ, per germline. V lost 2 bases to trimming and J lost 8 bases; unmatched junction nucleotides: 7. As DNA, the CDR3 is TGTGCCAGCAGCCAAAATTTAGGGACTAGCCATGAGCAGTTCTTC. Its protein product is CASSQNLGTSHEQFF.

CDR3 DNA: TGTGCCAGCAGCGCGGGACTAGCGGACTACGAGCAGTACTTC. Its translation: CASSAGLADYEQYF. The chain is built from TRBV9 and TRBJ2-7; TRBD2 aligns across 11 bases. Trimming at V came to 3 bases and at J to 3 bases, leaving 2 bases not matched to a gene. The CDR3 is 14 residues long. The germline gives CDR1 SGDLS, CDR2 YYNGEE.

The CDR3 here is CASRILTTSGDDEQFF. CDR3 in DNA: TGCGCCAGCAGAATACTAACGACTAGCGGGGACGATGAGCAGTTCTTC. The J gene is TRBJ2-1, the V gene TRBV5-1, with 11 bases identical to TRBD2. The CDR3 has 16 residues. V shed 5 bases and J 8 bases; nucleotides not matched to a gene: 12. The germline V gene has CDR1 SGHRS and CDR2 YFSETQ.

The chain links TRBV20-1 to TRBJ2-5; TRBD1 aligns across 10 bases. The J segment lost 2 bases and the V segment lost 1 base, leaving 10 bases of the junction unmatched. The germline V gene has CDR1 DFQATT and CDR2 SNEGSKA (reference sequence). The CDR3 covers 17 residues. CDR3 in DNA: TGCAGTGCTAGAGCCCGACAGGGGGCATCTCCTCAAGAGACCCAGTACTTC. Protein sequence: CSARARQGASPQETQYF.

In its sample, this clonotype was seen a few times. The chain uses TRBV18 and TRBJ2-7, with a weak D call TRBD1 (5 bases). The CDR3 has 15 amino acids. V shed 2 bases and J shed 4 bases, with 15 bases lying between them. CDR1 is KGHSH, CDR2 LQKENI, per germline. In DNA form, the CDR3 reads TGTGCCAGCTCACCATTGGGGCAGAACACGTACGAGCAGTACTTC. Protein sequence: CASSPLGQNTYEQYF.

This clonotype was seen a handful of times. The chain's CDR3 is CSASGAGSEQFF. DNA for the CDR3: TGCAGTGCCAGCGGGGCGGGCAGCGAGCAGTTCTTC. The J gene is TRBJ2-1, the V gene TRBV20-1; 7 bases are a match to TRBD2. Germline V gene sequence: CDR1 DFQATT, CDR2 SNEGSKA (reference sequence). Trimming cost V 6 bases and J 10 bases; bases outside gene matches: 9. This CDR3 comprises 12 residues.

This clonotype was seen ten or more times. V is TRBV20-1 and J is TRBJ2-7; maybe TRBD1 (5 bases). The CDR3 runs 13 residues. Trimming stripped 4 bases from V and 0 bases from J, with 10 bases between. Germline V gives CDR1 DFQATT, CDR2 SNEGSKA (reference sequence). CDR3 in amino acids: CSAITGSSYEQYF. CDR3 nucleotide sequence: TGCAGTGCTATTACAGGTTCCTCCTACGAGCAGTACTTC.

The J gene is TRBJ1-1, the V gene TRBV18; D gene unclear. The germline CDR1 and CDR2 sequences are KGHSH and LQKENI. The CDR3 is made up of 14 amino acids. The V end was cut by 2 bases, the J end by 1 base, with 8 bases between. In DNA form, the CDR3 reads TGTGCCAGCTCACCAGGTCCTCAGAACACTGAAGCTTTCTTT. Translation gives CASSPGPQNTEAFF.

V usage is TRBV28 and J usage is TRBJ2-7, with 7 nucleotides matching TRBD1. The CDR3 covers 13 residues. Germline V gives CDR1 MDHEN, CDR2 SYDVKM. The V segment lost 3 bases and the J segment 4 bases; nucleotides outside the gene matches: 3. The CDR3 protein is CASSFRGLYEQYF. CDR3 DNA sequence: TGTGCCAGCAGTTTTAGGGGGCTGTACGAGCAGTACTTC.

This clonotype has just a few counts. The gene calls are TRBV6-4 and TRBJ1-1; D is undetermined. The CDR3 consists of 13 residues. Trimming removed 10 bases from V and 0 bases from J, with 12 bases in between. Looked up from germline, CDR1 is MRHNA and CDR2 is SNTAGT. The CDR3 DNA follows: TGTGCCACCTCGGTTGGGATGAACACTGAAGCTTTCTTT. It encodes CATSVGMNTEAFF.

V is TRBV5-1 and J is TRBJ2-7, with 15 bases aligning to TRBD2. This CDR3 has 16 amino acids. CDR1 is SGHRS, CDR2 YFSETQ, per germline. With V trimmed by 4 bases and J by 4 bases, 6 bases remained unmatched. CDR3 nucleotide sequence: TGCGCCAGCAGCCCAGGACTAGCGGGGGGGAAATACGAGCAGTACTTC. It translates to CASSPGLAGGKYEQYF.

The chain links TRBV20-1 to TRBJ1-1; maybe TRBD1 (5 bases). Germline V gene lookup returns CDR1 DFQATT and CDR2 SNEGSKA (reference sequence). Trimming took 6 bases from V and 4 from J, leaving 21 bases between them. The CDR3 consists of 15 residues. CDR3 residues: CSAQRAHLRGTEAFF. CDR3 coding DNA: TGCAGTGCCCAACGGGCTCATTTGAGGGGCACTGAAGCTTTCTTT.

V usage is TRBV10-3 and J usage is TRBJ1-2, with TRBD1 matching 8 bases. Germline CDR1 and CDR2: ENHRY and SYGVKD. CDR3 length: 13 amino acids. The chain's CDR3 is CAIQGEGNYGYTF. CDR3 in DNA: TGTGCTATACAGGGGGAAGGCAACTATGGCTACACCTTC.

This sequence joins TRBV7-9 and TRBJ2-3; D remains ambiguous. There are 17 residues in the CDR3. Germline V lookup: CDR1 SEHNR, CDR2 FQNEAQ (reference sequence). V lost 0 bases and J 2 bases, leaving 15 bases between the germline ends. The CDR3 loop is CASSLAGLILATDTQYF. CDR3 DNA sequence: TGTGCCAGCAGCTTAGCAGGGCTCATCTTAGCCACAGATACGCAGTATTTT.

The chain couples TRBV12-3 or TRBV12-4 to TRBJ1-2, with 10 bases identical to TRBD1. Trimming cost V 3 bases and J 6 bases; bases outside gene matches: 10. The CDR3 is 16 residues long. The CDR3 sequence: CASSFPPGTGADGYTF. CDR3 bases: TGTGCCAGCAGTTTCCCCCCCGGGACAGGGGCGGATGGCTACACCTTC.

At least ten counts were recorded for this clonotype. V is TRBV12-3 or TRBV12-4 and J is TRBJ2-1; no definite D call. This CDR3 comprises 13 residues. Deletions cut 5 bases from V and 9 bases from J, with 14 bases between. This CDR3 reads CASSPLAVLEQFF. DNA of the CDR3: TGTGCCAGCAGTCCCCTCGCTGTTCTTGAGCAGTTCTTC.

This clonotype has just one count. A read error may produce the germline difference seen at one junction end. CDR3 protein: CASSPMDRASNQSQHF. CDR3 coding DNA: TGTGCCAGCAGCCCGATGGACAGGGCAAGCAATCAGTCCCAGCATTTT. The genes are TRBV4-2 and TRBJ1-5, with 8 positions matching TRBD1. Germline V CDR1 and CDR2: LGHNA, YNFKEQ. The CDR3 consists of 16 residues.

About this clonotype itself: At one end, the junction sequence differs from germline, possibly due to a read error. This chain uses TRBV24-1 with TRBJ2-1; 9 nucleotides line up with TRBD1. The CDR3 loop spans 15 amino acids. In germline, CDR1 is KGHDR, CDR2 SFDVKD. CDR3 protein: CATSRDREGHNKQFF. In nucleotides, the CDR3 is TGTGCCACCAGCCGGGACAGGGAGGGTCACAATAAGCAGTTCTTC.

The V and J genes are TRBV3-1 and TRBJ2-7; D call uncertain. Trimming removed 1 base from V and 2 bases from J, with 9 bases in between. This CDR3 comprises 14 residues. From germline, CDR1 is LGHDT and CDR2 YNNKEL (reference sequence). As DNA, the CDR3 is TGTGCCAGCAGCCAAGGACGGATCCCCTACGAGCAGTACTTC. Protein: CASSQGRIPYEQYF.

This clonotype appeared many times. This chain joins TRBV29-1 and TRBJ1-2; unclear D gene. There are 11 residues in the CDR3. Per germline, CDR1 SQVTM and CDR2 ANQGSEA. V shed 6 bases and J shed 6 bases, with 11 bases lying between them. The CDR3 spells CSVRGENGYTF. DNA for the CDR3: TGCAGCGTCCGAGGAGAGAATGGCTACACCTTC.

This clonotype was recorded a few times. The CDR3 reads CSARDPYGDTQYF. The CDR3 bases are TGCAGTGCTAGAGATCCATATGGGGATACGCAGTATTTT. The chain employs TRBV20-1 and TRBJ2-3; no firm D call. Germline CDR1 reads DFQATT; CDR2 reads SNEGSKA (reference sequence). The CDR3 totals 13 residues. V shed 0 bases and J shed 6 bases, with 10 bases lying between them.

J is TRBJ2-7 and V is TRBV28; D is unresolved. V was trimmed by 2 bases and J by 1 base, leaving 9 bases between them. Looked up from germline, CDR1 is MDHEN and CDR2 is SYDVKM. The CDR3 sequence is 14 residues long. The CDR3 coding sequence is TGTGCCAGCAGTTTACAGTTACAATCCTACGAGCAGTACTTC. This gives the protein CASSLQLQSYEQYF.